Listed below are T cell receptor beta chains from one sample, sequenced in a study of a mutant IDH1 vaccine in newly diagnosed glioma. Their target antigens are unknown. Sequenced by immunoSEQ multiplex PCR; TCRdb stores in-frame clones only, minus some. The sample shows approximately 35,000 clones, roughly 90% of them seen only once. This sample comprised PBMCs, obtained from a glioma patient whose treatment included an IDH1 peptide vaccine. These receptors were collected from a man aged 40-49 years with glioma. Both conserved end residues are part of each CDR3. D genes are given only for firm matches. Clone sizes are given selectively: once, few, many, or a class where the clone is expanded.

D	V	size	J	CDR3	DNA
TRBD2	TRBV6-6	NA	TRBJ2-2	CASSVDGGAAGELFF	TGTGCCAGCTCTGTCGACGGGGGGGCCGCCGGGGAGCTGTTTTTT
NA	TRBV4-1	NA	TRBJ2-3	CASSQVGGWPDTQYF	TGCGCCAGCAGCCAAGTCGGCGGGTGGCCAGATACGCAGTATTTT
NA	TRBV15	NA	TRBJ1-1	CATSEGLRILNTEAFF	TGTGCCACCAGCGAAGGGCTCCGAATCCTCAACACTGAAGCTTTCTTT
TRBD1	TRBV14	NA	TRBJ1-1	CASSRTGIGNTEAFF	TGTGCCAGCAGCCGGACAGGGATCGGAAACACTGAAGCTTTCTTT
NA	TRBV4-2	NA	TRBJ1-2	CASSQDRSVGYGYTF	TGTGCCAGCAGCCAAGATCGAAGTGTTGGCTATGGCTACACCTTC
TRBD1	TRBV27	NA	TRBJ2-1	CASSLGGQKQFF	TGTGCCAGCAGTTTAGGGGGACAGAAGCAGTTCTTC
NA	TRBV6-1	NA	TRBJ1-1	CASSDQGGGTEAFF	TGTGCCAGCAGTGACCAGGGAGGAGGCACTGAAGCTTTCTTT
TRBD1	TRBV5-4	NA	TRBJ1-4	CASSSRGQAEKLFF	TGTGCCAGCAGCTCCAGGGGGCAGGCGGAAAAACTGTTTTTT
NA	TRBV6-5	NA	TRBJ1-3	CASSQIAGNTIYF	TGTGCCAGCAGTCAGATAGCTGGAAACACCATATATTTT
TRBD2	TRBV5-1	NA	TRBJ2-1	CASSPGSGTYNEQFF	TGCGCCAGCAGCCCCGGGAGCGGGACCTACAATGAGCAGTTCTTC
TRBD1	TRBV28	NA	TRBJ2-6	CASTRTGPGANVLTF	TGTGCCAGCACGAGGACAGGGCCTGGGGCCAACGTCCTGACTTTC
TRBD1	TRBV28	NA	TRBJ2-1	CASSFPQGQGVYNEQFF	TGTGCCAGCAGTTTTCCCCAAGGACAGGGGGTTTACAATGAGCAGTTCTTC
NA	TRBV18	NA	TRBJ2-3	CASSPNLPGADFTDTQYF	TGTGCCAGCTCACCCAACCTGCCCGGGGCCGATTTCACAGATACGCAGTATTTT
NA	TRBV7-2	NA	TRBJ2-3	CASSLRSGVGVTDTQYF	TGTGCCAGCAGCTTACGATCAGGGGTGGGGGTAACAGATACGCAGTATTTT
NA	TRBV15	NA	TRBJ1-2	CATSRDLFDTLNNYGYTF	TGTGCCACCAGCAGAGATCTGTTCGACACCTTAAACAACTATGGCTACACCTTC
NA	TRBV5-4	NA	TRBJ2-7	CASSLTASYEQYF	TGTGCCAGCAGCTTGACGGCCTCCTACGAGCAGTACTTC
NA	TRBV10-3	NA	TRBJ2-2	CAISPLTGTGELFF	TGTGCCATTTCTCCCCTTACAGGCACCGGGGAGCTGTTTTTT
NA	TRBV19	NA	TRBJ2-7	CASSEGSTYEQYF	TGTGCCAGTAGTGAGGGGTCGACCTACGAGCAGTACTTC
TRBD1	TRBV7-2	NA	TRBJ2-1	CASSRTGRWDEQFF	TGTGCCAGCAGCCGGACAGGTAGGTGGGATGAGCAGTTCTTC
NA	TRBV4-3	NA	TRBJ2-1	CASSRRPDSSYNEQFF	TGCGCCAGCAGCCGCCGTCCCGACAGCTCCTACAATGAGCAGTTCTTC
NA	TRBV5-4	NA	TRBJ1-1	CASSFRDREAFF	TGTGCCAGCAGCTTCCGAGATAGGGAAGCTTTCTTT
NA	TRBV6-1	once	TRBJ1-5	CASNPLLISNQPQHF	TGTGCCAGCAACCCGTTGCTAATTAGCAATCAGCCCCAGCATTTT
TRBD1	TRBV4-3	NA	TRBJ2-5	CASSQDLTGRQETQYF	TGCGCCAGCAGCCAGGATCTGACAGGGCGACAAGAGACCCAGTACTTC
NA	TRBV2	NA	TRBJ2-5	CASMRGMREETQYF	TGTGCCAGCATGAGGGGAATGCGAGAAGAGACCCAGTACTTC
NA	TRBV11-3	NA	TRBJ2-7	CASSLGPDSYEQYF	TGTGCCAGCAGCTTAGGTCCTGACTCCTACGAGCAGTACTTC
TRBD1	TRBV6-1	NA	TRBJ1-5	CASSDSDRVESQPQHF	TGTGCCAGCAGTGATAGTGACAGGGTAGAGAGTCAGCCCCAGCATTTT
TRBD2	TRBV2	NA	TRBJ2-5	CASNGLAGIQETQYF	TGTGCCAGCAATGGACTAGCGGGAATCCAAGAGACCCAGTACTTC
TRBD2	TRBV7-9	NA	TRBJ2-5	CASSSRPGLAAVETQYF	TGTGCCAGCAGCTCTAGACCGGGACTAGCGGCGGTAGAGACCCAGTACTTC
TRBD1	TRBV19	NA	TRBJ1-1	CASSIGQGRNTEAFF	TGTGCCAGTAGTATCGGACAGGGGAGGAACACTGAAGCTTTCTTT
NA	TRBV11-1	NA	TRBJ2-3	CASSLAEGTDTQYF	TGTGCCAGCAGCTTAGCGGAAGGCACAGATACGCAGTATTTT
NA	TRBV6-6	NA	TRBJ2-7	CASSYSANANEQYF	TGTGCCAGCAGTTACAGCGCAAATGCCAACGAGCAGTACTTC
TRBD1	TRBV4-1	NA	TRBJ2-2	CASSPRTGRWSGELFF	TGCGCCAGCAGCCCGAGGACAGGGAGGTGGAGCGGGGAGCTGTTTTTT
TRBD1	TRBV30	NA	TRBJ1-1	CAFTSGQLYQNTEAFF	TGTGCCTTTACTTCGGGACAGCTATACCAAAACACTGAAGCTTTCTTT
NA	TRBV4-2	once	TRBJ2-5	CASSQGVNEETQYF	TGTGCCAGCAGCCAAGGAGTAAACGAAGAGACCCAGTACTTC
NA	TRBV28	NA	TRBJ2-7	CASSPAGWRVSYEQYF	TGTGCCAGCAGTCCAGCTGGCTGGCGTGTATCCTACGAGCAGTACTTC
TRBD1	TRBV11-1	NA	TRBJ2-5	CASAPHDRVGETQYF	TGTGCCAGCGCACCACACGACAGGGTGGGAGAGACCCAGTACTTC
NA	TRBV4-1	NA	TRBJ1-4	CASSQEGEWDGHEKLFF	TGCGCCAGCAGCCAAGAGGGGGAATGGGACGGACATGAAAAACTGTTTTTT
TRBD1	TRBV19	once	TRBJ2-1	CASSITGGTYNEQFF	TGTGCCAGTAGTATCACAGGGGGAACCTACAATGAGCAGTTCTTC
NA	TRBV5-1	few	TRBJ1-2	CASSLAATSNYGYTF	TGCGCCAGCAGCTTGGCCGCCACCAGTAACTATGGCTACACCTTC
TRBD1	TRBV7-2	NA	TRBJ1-4	CASSLGQGLRWNEKLFF	TGTGCCAGCAGCCTAGGACAGGGCCTAAGGTGGAATGAAAAACTGTTTTTT
TRBD1	TRBV5-4	NA	TRBJ1-2	CASSLIWSSAGGNGYTF	TGTGCCAGCAGCTTGATCTGGTCCAGCGCAGGGGGCAATGGCTACACCTTC
NA	TRBV9	medium-sized	TRBJ2-5	CASSSGTLSQETQYF	TGTGCCAGCAGCTCCGGGACACTCTCTCAAGAGACCCAGTACTTC
TRBD1	TRBV19	few	TRBJ1-2	CASSETGGAYGYTF	TGTGCCAGTAGTGAGACAGGGGGCGCCTATGGCTACACCTTC
TRBD1	TRBV19	NA	TRBJ1-4	CASSADRDNEKLFF	TGTGCCAGTAGTGCGGACAGGGACAATGAAAAACTGTTTTTT
NA	TRBV30	NA	TRBJ2-3	CAWSSGLSTDTQYF	TGTGCCTGGAGTTCGGGACTCTCCACAGATACGCAGTATTTT
NA	TRBV7-3	NA	TRBJ2-1	CASSLTIGTHNEQFF	TGTGCCAGCAGCTTAACGATAGGGACCCACAATGAGCAGTTCTTC
NA	TRBV27	NA	TRBJ2-3	CASRRQGRGTDTQYF	TGTGCCAGCAGACGACAGGGTCGGGGGACAGATACGCAGTATTTT
NA	TRBV5-1	NA	TRBJ1-2	CASSLDAGPDGYTF	TGCGCCAGCAGCTTGGACGCTGGGCCGGATGGCTACACCTTC